This T cell receptor beta chain was observed in a study of blood T cell repertoires in COVID-19 (dated by TCRdb to the early 2020s). In terms of the full investigation: Samples covering the acute and convalescent phases of COVID-19 were provided by collaborators in the United States, Italy and Spain. The material from the prospective study consisted of cDNA or gDNA derived from T cells, B-cell-depleted T cells, or PBMCs. HLA class I and class II types, where available, came from metadata supplied by the sample provider rather than from assay-based typing. Nearly every sample came with metadata listing a de-identified subject ID, COVID-19 status, age in years and sex. The samples were drawn from two sources: the first 160 participants of the ongoing ImmuneRACE study, and over 1,000 subjects contributed by 6 global collaborators. The repertoires were released in a freely available public database meant as a resource for research on the immune response to SARS-CoV-2. Subjects who had been exposed to COVID-19, were actively infected with it, or had recovered from it provided the deeply sampled blood TCRbeta repertoires that made up the dataset.

CDR1 and CDR2, per the germline V gene (reference sequence), are SEHNR and FQNEAQ. Deletion took 1 base off V and 1 base off J, with a span of 10 bases between the germline ends. The CDR3 has 16 amino acids, counting the end cysteine and phenylalanine. Of the read, only the CDR3 DNA is kept; its 48 bases are in frame from base 1. The full study reports these points: The amount of clinical and demographic metadata varied by source and participant and was provided uncurated.

The immunoSEQ Assay, a bias-controlled multiplex PCR, was used to amplify TCRbeta CDR3 regions from genomic DNA. In the original analysis: The number of nucleated cells in each sample was estimated from the amplification of reference gene primers within the assay. Sequence reads were collapsed and filtered to measure the absolute abundance of every unique TCRbeta CDR3 rearrangement. Productive Simpson clonality was computed per sample as the square root of Simpson's diversity index over productive rearrangements. TCRdb took this table from immuneACCESS and kept in-frame rearrangements with V and J called. Such tables lack part of the clones; where checked against another copy, unresolved V genes explain under half of the gap, and the rest is unexplained. The DNA gave D and trimming, while V, J and clone size come from that table. For this sample there are 200,000 to 250,000 clones; approximately 81% appear just once. The ten largest make up around 1% of the sample.

Each collaborating institution followed its own protocols to collect whole blood in K2EDTA tubes. Collaborator samples were shipped for TCRbeta analysis as frozen whole blood, isolated PBMCs, or DNA extracted from either sample type. In regard to this clone: Its binding antigen is unknown. Base qualities are not at hand, and no much larger clone is one base apart.

This TCR was sampled from a man aged 40-49 years with acute or convalescent COVID-19. The V and J segments used are TRBV7-9 and TRBJ2-2; the D region possibly corresponds to TRBD1 (6 bases align). The sample was peripheral blood. The DNA reads TGTGCCAGCAGCTTAGGAGGCAGGGGGAACACCGGGGAGCTGTTTTTT. Its translation is CASSLGGRGNTGELFF.